Listed here are 26 T cell receptor beta chains from one sample, sequenced in a study of shared clonotypes between healthy human individuals. Libraries were prepared by immunoSEQ multiplex PCR; TCRdb keeps only in-frame clonotypes and omits some of them. The sample gives over 95,000 clones, more than 45% of which show up once; about 14% is in the top ten. Sequencing was done on a sample of PBMCs. These TCRs come from a woman aged 40 to 50 in good health. Some clones in this sample may be carry-over from other donors' samples.

A remark on this clone: At one end the junction does not follow the germline gene, possibly because of a read error. The rearrangement links TRBV7-7 to TRBJ2-7; TRBD1 agrees at 8 bases. The CDR3 consists of 15 residues. CDR1 and CDR2 from the germline V gene are SSHAT and FNYEAQ (reference sequence). The DNA of the CDR3 is TGTGCTAGCAGCTTAGGGACAGGAAGCTCCTACGAGCAGTACTTC. This encodes CASSLGTGSSYEQYF. Full variable domain (remainder filled in from reference TRBV7-7 and TRBJ2-7): GAGVSQSPRYKVTKRGQDVTLRCDPISSHATLYWYQQALGQGPEFLTYFNYEAQPDKSGLPSDRFSAERPEGSISTLTIQRTEQRDSAMYRCASSLGTGSSYEQYFGPGTRLTVT.

The J gene is TRBJ2-3, the V gene TRBV27, with D perhaps assigned TRBD1 or TRBD2 (6 bases each). Trimming took off 6 bases at V and 4 bases at J, with 17 bases between the two ends. Germline lookup yields CDR1 MNHEY and CDR2 SMNVEV (reference sequence). The length of the CDR3 is 15 residues. CDR3 sequence (DNA): TGTGCCAGCAGCTCCCGGAGGGGGGCATCAGATACGCAGTATTTT. Translated: CASSSRRGASDTQYF.

This clone came up a few times. The gene calls are TRBV29-1 and TRBJ2-5; 10 bases align to TRBD1. With the DNA end fitting TRBJ2-7 better, the J assignment may be wrong. Germline lookup yields CDR1 SQVTM and CDR2 ANQGSEA. The CDR3 runs to 15 residues. The CDR3 protein is CSVEVRDRGTYEQYF. For the CDR3, the DNA is TGCAGCGTTGAAGTGAGGGACAGGGGTACCTACGAGCAGTACTTC.

At least ten counts were recorded for this clone. At the DNA level, this CDR3 is encoded by other sequences in the same sample as well. The rearrangement joins TRBV30 to TRBJ2-1; no clear D gene. CDR1 is GTSNPN, CDR2 SVGIG, per germline (reference sequence). The CDR3 is made up of 15 amino acids. Deletions cut 0 bases from V and 10 bases from J, with 19 bases between. CDR3 nucleotide sequence: TGTGCCTGGAGTGTTTGGGCCAGGACCGGCACCGAGCAGTTCTTC. Translation gives CAWSVWARTGTEQFF.

This clone has at least ten counts. V gene TRBV7-8 combines with J gene TRBJ1-5; 7 nucleotides agree with TRBD1. The V segment lost 6 bases and the J segment 0 bases; nucleotides outside the gene matches: 11. CDR1 is SGHVS and CDR2 is FQNEAQ in the germline V gene. The CDR3 is 17 amino acids. Here the CDR3 reads CASSYRDRTYSNQPQHF. The CDR3 DNA follows: TGTGCCAGCAGTTACCGGGACAGAACTTATAGCAATCAGCCCCAGCATTTT.

In its sample, this clone was seen a few times. This chain joins TRBV20-1 and TRBJ2-2; D is undetermined. The germline gives CDR1 DFQATT, CDR2 SNEGSKA (reference sequence). Trimming cost V 3 bases and J 6 bases, with 5 bases left between them. The CDR3 is made up of 11 amino acids. The CDR3 is CSARQAGELFF. The CDR3 coding sequence is TGCAGTGCTAGGCAGGCCGGGGAGCTGTTTTTT.

The chain links TRBV5-1 to TRBJ1-4; 8 positions match TRBD1. Germline V lookup: CDR1 SGHRS, CDR2 YFSETQ. V trimming: 0 bases; J trimming: 7 bases; junction bases outside the gene matches: 2. This CDR3 has 14 amino acids. In DNA form, the CDR3 reads TGCGCCAGCAGCTTGGGGACAGGGCGTGAAAAACTGTTTTTT. It is translated as CASSLGTGREKLFF. Together with reference TRBV5-1 and TRBJ1-4, the CDR3 gives the full variable domain: KAGVTQTPRYLIKTRGQQVTLSCSPISGHRSVSWYQQTPGQGLQFLFEYFSETQRNKGNFPGRFSGRQFSNSRSEMNVSTLELGDSALYLCASSLGTGREKLFFGSGTQLSVL.

The chain couples TRBV6-5 to TRBJ2-5; no clear D. The CDR3 spans 14 residues. Germline lookup yields CDR1 MNHEY and CDR2 SVGAGI. Trimming took off 5 bases at V and 5 bases at J, with 15 bases between the two ends. CDR3 residues: CASSEVGLPETQYF. CDR3 nucleotide sequence: TGTGCCAGCAGTGAGGTGGGTCTCCCGGAGACCCAGTACTTC.

The V gene is TRBV5-6, the J gene TRBJ2-7; 9 bases align to TRBD1. Unmatched junction bases numbered 7, after V lost 2 bases and J lost 4 bases. This CDR3 is 15 amino acids long. The germline V gene has CDR1 SGHDT and CDR2 YYEEEE. The chain's CDR3 is CASSFAPGQGYEQYF. CDR3 DNA: TGTGCCAGCAGCTTTGCTCCGGGACAGGGTTACGAGCAGTACTTC.

This clone came up once. This is likely an artifact of a read error, given a far larger clone one base away. This rearrangement joins TRBV5-8 to TRBJ2-7, with a weak D call TRBD2 (5 bases). The V end was cut by 2 bases, the J end by 2 bases, with 8 bases between. CDR1 and CDR2 from the germline V gene are SGHTS and YDEGEE. The CDR3 is made up of 13 amino acids. The CDR3 region is CASSFGRAYEQYF. The CDR3 DNA follows: TGTGCCAGCAGCTTCGGGCGGGCCTACGAGCAGTACTTC.

This clone was recorded only once. V and J are TRBV4-1 and TRBJ2-5; 7 bases are shared with TRBD1. This CDR3 comprises 15 residues. Unmatched junction bases numbered 6, after V lost 0 bases and J lost 5 bases. The V gene's germline CDR1 is MGHRA and CDR2 YSYEKL. CDR3 region: CASSQDSTGTETQYF. In nucleotides, the CDR3 is TGCGCCAGCAGCCAAGACTCGACAGGGACGGAGACCCAGTACTTC.

This clone was counted between two and nine times. The chain uses TRBV6-1 and TRBJ1-4, with 9 bases aligning to TRBD1. This CDR3 has 15 residues. Losses at the gene ends were 6 bases for V and 7 bases for J; bases not matched to a gene: 9. Germline V gene data show CDR1 as MNHNS and CDR2 as SASEGT. Here the CDR3 reads CASSDYGTGSEKLFF. CDR3 nucleotides: TGTGCCAGCAGCGACTACGGGACAGGGAGTGAAAAACTGTTTTTT.

Many counts were recorded for this clone. The V gene is TRBV2, the J gene TRBJ2-1; D gene unclear. CDR1 is SNHLY and CDR2 is FYNNEI in the germline V gene. Between the trimmed V and J ends, which lost 8 bases and 0 bases, there was a span of 8 bases. The CDR3 is made up of 13 amino acids. The DNA for the CDR3 is TGTGCCAGCTCTGTCGGCTCCTACAATGAGCAGTTCTTC. This gives the protein CASSVGSYNEQFF.

Comment on this clone: A far larger clone is just one base off, so this is likely a read error. The same CDR3 is also encoded by other DNA sequences in this sample. This chain connects TRBV4-3 to TRBJ2-1; D is perhaps TRBD2 (6 bases). This CDR3 is 15 amino acids long. Germline V gene data show CDR1 as LGHNA and CDR2 as YSLEER. V was cut by 1 base and J by 9 bases, with 16 bases left in between. CDR3 sequence reads: CASSQGVWGAGEQFF. As DNA, the CDR3 is TGCGCCAGCAGCCAAGGCGTCTGGGGAGCGGGTGAGCAGTTCTTC.

The chain has TRBV7-9 and TRBJ2-5; 11 bases align to TRBD2. The CDR3 runs to 14 residues. In germline, CDR1 is SEHNR, CDR2 FQNEAQ (reference sequence). The V gene end was trimmed by 5 bases and the J gene end by 4 bases; junction bases not matched to a gene: 3. CDR3 coding DNA: TGTGCCAGCAGCACCGGACTAGCGGGAGAGACCCAGTACTTC. Its protein product is CASSTGLAGETQYF.

This clone was seen a handful of times. The chain couples TRBV4-3 to TRBJ1-1, with D possibly TRBD1 on 5 matching bases. V gave up 4 bases and J gave up 10 bases, with 10 bases separating them. Germline V gene data show CDR1 as LGHNA and CDR2 as YSLEER. The CDR3 is 11 residues long. The DNA for the CDR3 is TGCGCCAGCAGCCCCGGGGGGAGAGCTTTCTTT. Protein: CASSPGGRAFF.

The chain couples TRBV7-9 to TRBJ2-7; possible D gene TRBD1, 5 bases. The CDR3 has 13 amino acids. Looked up from germline, CDR1 is SEHNR and CDR2 is FQNEAQ (reference sequence). Between the trimmed V and J ends, which lost 8 bases and 5 bases, there was a span of 16 bases. The CDR3 protein is CASRQGLLDEQYF. The CDR3 DNA reads as TGTGCCAGCCGTCAGGGTCTGCTCGACGAGCAGTACTTC.

The gene calls are TRBV4-1 and TRBJ1-2; weak D call: TRBD1 (5 bases). CDR1 and CDR2 (germline): MGHRA, YSYEKL. This CDR3 spans 13 amino acids. Trimming stripped 5 bases from V and 8 bases from J, with 15 bases between. CDR3 residues: CASSNFAGGGYTF. In nucleotides, the CDR3 is TGCGCCAGCAGCAATTTTGCGGGGGGAGGCTACACCTTC.

Comment on this clone: One end of the junction does not line up with germline, which may come from a read error. The chain carries TRBV4-1 and TRBJ2-2, with D possibly being TRBD2 (7 bases). This CDR3 region has 14 residues. CDR1 and CDR2 from the germline V gene are MGHRA and YSYEKL. CDR3 coding DNA: TGTGCCAGCAGCCGAGGGGGGGCCACCGGGGAGCTGTTTTTT. It is translated as CASSRGGATGELFF.

The chain links TRBV14 to TRBJ2-1; 8 bases are shared with TRBD2. V lost 1 base, J lost 0 bases, and 2 bases stayed unmatched. The CDR3 sequence is 16 residues long. The germline V gene encodes CDR1 SGHDN and CDR2 FVKESK. CDR3 nucleotide sequence: TGTGCCAGCAGCCAAGTCAGCGGGAGCTCCTACAATGAGCAGTTCTTC. Amino acid sequence: CASSQVSGSSYNEQFF.

The chain is built from TRBV7-9 and TRBJ2-5; 11 positions agree with TRBD2. Unmatched junction bases numbered 2, after V lost 5 bases and J lost 0 bases. CDR3 length: 15 residues. Germline V lookup: CDR1 SEHNR, CDR2 FQNEAQ (reference sequence). CDR3 residues: CASSPGLADQETQYF. CDR3 nucleotides: TGTGCCAGCAGCCCGGGACTAGCGGACCAAGAGACCCAGTACTTC.

The chain links TRBV10-1 to TRBJ2-5; D possibly corresponds to TRBD2 (5 bases). Germline V CDR1 and CDR2: WNHNN, SYGVQD (reference sequence). The CDR3 totals 15 residues. Trimming took 6 bases from V and 5 from J, leaving 19 bases between them. The CDR3 DNA reads TGCGCCAGCAGCAAGCAGTCGGGGTACGGGGAGACCCAGTACTTC. Encoded protein: CASSKQSGYGETQYF.

CDR3 sequence: CASSRPGQPNSPLHF. The CDR3 DNA follows: TGTGCCAGCAGCCGACCGGGACAACCCAATTCACCCCTCCACTTT. The chain recombines TRBV5-6 with TRBJ1-6; possible D gene TRBD1, 6 bases. The CDR3 runs to 15 residues. CDR1 is SGHDT and CDR2 is YYEEEE in the germline V gene. V was pared by 4 bases and J by 7 bases, with 15 bases between.

This clone was seen only a few times. The gene calls are TRBV7-2 and TRBJ2-7; TRBD2 aligns across 9 bases. CDR1 and CDR2 from the germline V gene are SGHTA and FQGNSA. Germline trimming cut 4 bases from V and 5 bases from J; bases unmatched to any gene: 6. This CDR3 has 14 amino acids. Written as DNA, the CDR3 is TGTGCCAGCAGCTCCGCCGGGACTAGCAACGAGCAGTACTTC. It codes for CASSSAGTSNEQYF.

This clone was seen repeatedly, ten times or more. The chain employs TRBV7-3 and TRBJ2-5, with D perhaps being TRBD1 or TRBD2 (5 bases each). V lost 5 bases to trimming and J lost 1 base, with 8 bases between them. CDR1 and CDR2 (germline): SGHTA, FQGTGA. The CDR3 is 13 residues long. The CDR3 DNA sequence: TGTGCCAGCAGCCCCGGGGCCCAAGAGACCCAGTACTTC. Translating gives CASSPGAQETQYF.

This clone was seen only a few times. The chain recombines TRBV7-9 with TRBJ2-7; D may be TRBD2 (6 bases). With 3 bases removed from V and 1 base from J, the gap between germline ends came to 13 bases. This CDR3 is 15 amino acids long. Germline V gene data show CDR1 as SEHNR and CDR2 as FQNEAQ (reference sequence). The chain's CDR3 is CASSFSGSGSYEQYF. CDR3 coding DNA: TGTGCCAGCAGCTTTTCCGGGAGTGGTTCCTACGAGCAGTACTTC.